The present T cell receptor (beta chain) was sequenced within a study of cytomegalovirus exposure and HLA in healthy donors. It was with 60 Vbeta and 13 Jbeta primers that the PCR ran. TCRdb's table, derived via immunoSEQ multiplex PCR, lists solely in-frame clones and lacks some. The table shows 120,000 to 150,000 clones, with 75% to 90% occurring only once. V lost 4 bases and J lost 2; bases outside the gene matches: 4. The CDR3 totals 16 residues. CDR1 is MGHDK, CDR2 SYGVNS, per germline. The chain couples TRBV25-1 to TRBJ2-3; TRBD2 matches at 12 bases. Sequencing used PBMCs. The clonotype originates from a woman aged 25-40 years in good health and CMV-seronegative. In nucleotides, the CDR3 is TGTGCCAGCAGTGGCCTAGCGGGAGGGACCACAGATACGCAGTATTTT. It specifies CASSGLAGGTTDTQYF.